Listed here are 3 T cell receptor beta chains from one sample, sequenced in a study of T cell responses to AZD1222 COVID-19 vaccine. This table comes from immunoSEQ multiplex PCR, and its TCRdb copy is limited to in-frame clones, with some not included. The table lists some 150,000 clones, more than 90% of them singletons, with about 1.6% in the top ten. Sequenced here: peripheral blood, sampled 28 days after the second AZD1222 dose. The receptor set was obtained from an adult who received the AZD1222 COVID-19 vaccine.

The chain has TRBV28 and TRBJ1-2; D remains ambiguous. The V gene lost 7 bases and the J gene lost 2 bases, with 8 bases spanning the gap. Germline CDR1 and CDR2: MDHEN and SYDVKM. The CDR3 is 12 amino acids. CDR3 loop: CASTRRNYGYTF. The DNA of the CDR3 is TGTGCCAGCACTCGGCGGAACTATGGCTACACCTTC.

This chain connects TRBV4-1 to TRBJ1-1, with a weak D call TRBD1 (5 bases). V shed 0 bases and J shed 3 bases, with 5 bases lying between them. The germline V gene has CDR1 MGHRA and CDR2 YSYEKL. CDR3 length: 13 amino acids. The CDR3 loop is CASSQEGHTEAFF. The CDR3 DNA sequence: TGCGCCAGCAGCCAAGAGGGGCACACTGAAGCTTTCTTT.

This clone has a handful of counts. Here the CDR3 reads CASSLAPGQGNTIYF. The DNA of the CDR3 is TGTGCCAGCAGCTTAGCACCGGGACAGGGAAACACCATATATTTT. The chain is built from TRBV7-6 and TRBJ1-3, with 7 bases lining up with TRBD1. The CDR3 length is 15 residues. The junction had 3 bases not matched to a gene; V was cut back by 0 bases and J by 4 bases. Germline V gene sequence: CDR1 SGHVS, CDR2 FNYEAQ.